A single sample is the source of the 13 T cell receptor beta chains below, sequenced in a study of T cells after yellow fever vaccination. From the 5' RACE reads, TCRdb called clonotypes with MiXCR, one entry per CDR3 protein. The sample shows some 500,000 distinct CDR3 sequences, roughly 14% of them seen only once. The sample here was PBMCs, taken on the day of the yellow fever booster vaccination. These receptors originate from a man aged 25 to 40 who received the YFV17D yellow fever vaccine.

V gene TRBV27 combines with J gene TRBJ2-3; 7 positions agree with TRBD1. The V gene's germline CDR1 is MNHEY and CDR2 SMNVEV (reference sequence). V dropped 6 bases and J dropped 2; count of bases not matched to a gene: 5. This CDR3 has 14 residues. CDR3 protein: CASRRTGVTDTQYF. In DNA, the CDR3 is TGTGCCAGCAGACGGACAGGAGTCACAGATACGCAGTATTTT.

The genes are TRBV5-5 and TRBJ2-7; 11 nucleotides align to TRBD2. Germline V lookup: CDR1 SGHKS, CDR2 YYEKEE (reference sequence). The CDR3 runs 15 residues. V was pared by 4 bases and J by 3 bases, with 6 bases of the junction left unmatched. The CDR3 reads CASSEGTSGIYEQYF. Written as DNA, the CDR3 is TGTGCCAGCAGCGAGGGGACTAGCGGTATCTACGAGCAGTACTTC.

The chain has TRBV7-9 and TRBJ2-1; 11 nucleotides match TRBD2. CDR1 and CDR2 from the germline V gene are SEHNR and FQNEAQ (reference sequence). This CDR3 contains 14 residues. V trimming: 8 bases; J trimming: 10 bases; junction bases outside the gene matches: 10. CDR3 region: CASAGLAVWAEQFF. Written as DNA, the CDR3 is TGTGCCAGCGCGGGACTAGCGGTCTGGGCCGAGCAGTTCTTC.

V gene TRBV7-9 combines with J gene TRBJ1-6, with TRBD1 identical over 10 bases. CDR1 and CDR2 from the germline V gene are SEHNR and FQNEAQ (reference sequence). The CDR3 is made up of 17 amino acids. The V gene end was trimmed by 5 bases and the J gene end by 10 bases; junction bases not matched to a gene: 14. The CDR3 here is CASSPGTGVHDGSPLHF. The CDR3 coding sequence is TGTGCCAGCAGCCCTGGGACAGGGGTTCATGATGGATCACCCCTCCACTTT. Filled out from reference TRBV7-9 and TRBJ1-6, the complete variable domain reads DTGVSQNPRHKITKRGQNVTFRCDPISEHNRLYWYRQTLGQGPEFLTYFQNEAQLEKSRLLSDRFSAERPKGSFSTLEIQRTEQGDSAMYLCASSPGTGVHDGSPLHFGNGTRLTVT.

DNA for the CDR3: TGTGCCAGCAGCTTGGGATCCACAGGACAAGGCGGCTACACCTTC. Amino acids: CASSLGSTGQGGYTF. V gene TRBV7-2 combines with J gene TRBJ1-2, with a weak D call TRBD1 (5 bases). The CDR3 is made up of 15 amino acids. Trimming took 3 bases from V and 8 from J, leaving 19 bases between them. Per germline, CDR1 SGHTA and CDR2 FQGNSA.

This clonotype was observed a few times. The rearrangement uses TRBV6-1 and TRBJ2-3; D not resolved. Trimming took off 5 bases at V and 3 bases at J, with 24 bases between the two ends. Germline assignment: CDR1 MNHNS and CDR2 SASEGT. This CDR3 has 18 residues. This chain's CDR3 is CASSTRLDVSAGTDTQYF. CDR3 in DNA: TGTGCCAGCAGTACCCGCCTTGACGTCTCTGCTGGGACAGATACGCAGTATTTT.

This clonotype was counted only a few times. The chain carries TRBV7-2 and TRBJ2-7, with TRBD1 identical over 8 bases. The CDR3 length is 16 residues. The germline CDR1 and CDR2 sequences are SGHTA and FQGNSA. V lost 2 bases and J lost 2; bases outside the gene matches: 8. The CDR3 sequence: CASSLLSGTGPYEQYF. CDR3 DNA: TGTGCCAGCAGCTTACTGTCCGGGACAGGTCCCTACGAGCAGTACTTC. Using reference TRBV7-2 and TRBJ2-7 for the parts outside the CDR3, the full variable domain is GAGVSQSPSNKVTEKGKDVELRCDPISGHTALYWYRQSLGQGLEFLIYFQGNSAPDKSGLPSDRFSAERTGGSVSTLTIQRTQQEDSAVYLCASSLLSGTGPYEQYFGPGTRLTVT.

This clonotype was seen only a few times. V is TRBV18 and J is TRBJ2-1; maybe TRBD2 (5 bases). The CDR3 loop spans 14 amino acids. The germline V and J ends were trimmed by 4 bases and 7 bases, with 14 bases remaining between them. The V gene's germline CDR1 is KGHSH and CDR2 LQKENI. CDR3 sequence: CASSRTGIGNEQFF. In DNA, the CDR3 is TGTGCCAGCTCACGGACTGGTATAGGGAATGAGCAGTTCTTC.

This clonotype was picked up a small number of times. CDR3 in amino acids: CASSYSRRTTTGELFF. The CDR3 coding sequence is TGTGCCAGCAGTTACTCGAGACGGACTACCACCGGGGAGCTGTTTTTT. The rearrangement uses TRBV6-5 and TRBJ2-2; tentative D call: TRBD2 (6 bases). Germline-derived CDR1 and CDR2 are MNHEY and SVGAGI. Between the trimmed V and J ends, which lost 0 bases and 4 bases, there was a span of 12 bases. CDR3 length: 16 residues.

This clonotype appeared a few times. This sequence joins TRBV20-1 and TRBJ2-3; 10 nucleotides align to TRBD2. The germline V gene has CDR1 DFQATT and CDR2 SNEGSKA (reference sequence). CDR3 length: 17 amino acids. Trimming cost V 4 bases and J 6 bases; bases outside gene matches: 16. The CDR3 sequence is CSATSPNSGRAGDTQYF. Here the CDR3 DNA reads TGCAGTGCTACCTCCCCGAACAGCGGGAGGGCCGGGGATACGCAGTATTTT.

This chain joins TRBV28 and TRBJ2-1; 8 nucleotides align to TRBD2. V shed 3 bases, J shed 5 bases, and the junction held 6 bases outside the gene matches. The CDR3 has 15 residues. Germline loops: CDR1 MDHEN, CDR2 SYDVKM. The CDR3 loop is CASSFASGPHNEQFF. For the CDR3, the DNA is TGTGCCAGCAGTTTTGCTAGCGGGCCTCACAATGAGCAGTTCTTC.

The J gene is TRBJ1-5, the V gene TRBV6-1; unclear D gene. From germline, CDR1 is MNHNS and CDR2 SASEGT. This CDR3 comprises 14 residues. V lost 4 bases and J lost 6, with 13 bases in between. As DNA, the CDR3 is TGTGCCAGCAGTGCTCCCCCGGAAGGTCAGCCCCAGCATTTT. It specifies CASSAPPEGQPQHF.

In this sample, this clonotype turned up a few times. The CDR3 DNA reads TGTGCCAGCAGCTTATCCCACACTAGTTGGGAGCAGTTCTTC. Protein: CASSLSHTSWEQFF. The chain couples TRBV13 to TRBJ2-1, with a tentative D call TRBD2 (5 bases). The CDR3 sequence is 14 residues long. V lost 2 bases, J lost 10 bases, and 15 bases lay in between. The germline CDR1 and CDR2 sequences are PRHDT and FYEKMQ (reference sequence).